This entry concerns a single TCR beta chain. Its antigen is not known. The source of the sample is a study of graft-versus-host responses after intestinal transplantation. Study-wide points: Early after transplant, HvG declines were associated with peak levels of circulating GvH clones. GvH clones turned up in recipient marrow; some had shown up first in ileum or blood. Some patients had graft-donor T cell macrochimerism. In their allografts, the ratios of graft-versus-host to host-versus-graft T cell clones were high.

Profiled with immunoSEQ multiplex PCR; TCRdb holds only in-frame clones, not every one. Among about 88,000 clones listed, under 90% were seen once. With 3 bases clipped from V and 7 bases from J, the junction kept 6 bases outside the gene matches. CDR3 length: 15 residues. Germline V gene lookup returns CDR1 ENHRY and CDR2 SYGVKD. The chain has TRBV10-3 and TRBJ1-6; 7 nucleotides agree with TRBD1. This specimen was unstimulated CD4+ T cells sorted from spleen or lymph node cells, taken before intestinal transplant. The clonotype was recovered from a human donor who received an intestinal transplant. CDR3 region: CAISDPGTANSPLHF. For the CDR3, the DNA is TGTGCCATCAGTGACCCCGGGACAGCAAATTCACCCCTCCACTTT.